A selection of T cell receptor beta chains follows, all from one sample in a study of tumor and adjacent non-tumor tissue in lung cancer. TCRdb re-analysed the multiplex PCR reads in MiXCR, keeping a single row per CDR3 protein. The sample holds around 99,000 distinct CDR3 sequences, 62% seen once. The sequenced sample consisted of distant non-tumor lung tissue. These receptors came from a man between 60 and 75 years old with non-small cell lung cancer. CDR3s include the opening cysteine and the closing phenylalanine or tryptophan. The size entry is marked missing in some rows and otherwise reads once, few, many or a size class.

v_gene	abundance	j_gene	CDR3aa
TRBV11-3	NA	TRBJ2-2	CISSEGLWDTGELLF
TRBV6-1	NA	TRBJ2-7	CVGREQGAYEQYF
TRBV11-2	many	TRBJ1-6	CASSLGTGYSPLHF
TRBV10-3	many	TRBJ2-7	CAISSTSYEQYF
TRBV12-3/TRBV12-4	NA	TRBJ1-2	CAISTTGHLDGYTF
TRBV20-1	many	TRBJ2-1	CSARDRAHIAGALRNEQFF
TRBV5-4	many	TRBJ2-3	CASSWTVTDTQYF
TRBV29-1	NA	TRBJ1-1	CSVDGRPGEALF
TRBV20-1	NA	TRBJ2-3	CSARELAGERDTQYF
TRBV6-6	NA	TRBJ1-6	CVSTRPGSPLHF
TRBV11-1	NA	TRBJ2-7	CASSPRLGGSGSYGQYF
TRBV4-1	many	TRBJ2-3	CASSQDPWGGIKDTQYF
TRBV2	NA	TRBJ2-5	CASSVGRKETQYF
TRBV4-1	few	TRBJ2-1	CASSQVEGRRDNEQFF
TRBV6-2/TRBV6-3	few	TRBJ1-1	CTSSLVGGTNTEAFF
TRBV11-2	NA	TRBJ2-2	CGISSGLAGATNTVELFF